This T cell receptor (beta chain) was captured by sequencing in a study of blood T cell repertoires in COVID-19. For the study at large: COVID-19 samples collected from the United States, Italy and Spain covered acute and convalescent phases.

This CDR3 has 15 amino acids. Germline values: CDR1 SGHVS, CDR2 FQNEAQ. Unmatched junction bases numbered 8, after V lost 4 bases and J lost 5 bases. In the original analysis: Estimation of nucleated cell counts was performed using reference gene primer amplification. The protocol was immunoSEQ multiplex PCR, while the TCRdb copy is restricted to in-frame clones and leaves out a portion. The V and J calls and the clone size are those of that table, but D and trimming were determined from the DNA. Among about 260,000 clones listed, about nine tenths were seen once. This clone was seen only a few times. Seattle-derived patients entered the study during active infection and were followed longitudinally.

This TCR derives from a young woman with COVID-19, enrolled during active disease. Sequenced material: peripheral blood. The genes are TRBV7-8 and TRBJ2-5, with 9 bases that match TRBD1. CDR3 sequence (DNA): TGTGCCAGCAGCTCAAACAGGGGGCGCAGGGAGACCCAGTACTTC. Translation: CASSSNRGRRETQYF.